This T cell receptor beta chain was captured in a study of response to subunit inactivated influenza vaccine. V was trimmed by 1 base and J by 2 bases, leaving 9 bases between them. Germline CDR1 SGHTA, CDR2 FQGNSA. The length of the CDR3 is 14 residues. Ten or more counts support this clonotype. MiXCR was run by TCRdb on the RT-PCR reads, yielding one entry per CDR3 protein. The top ten hold 11% of the sample, which has a few hundred thousand distinct CDR3 sequences, around 15% seen once. Source: PBMCs from blood, taken about 13 days after vaccination. The chain combines TRBV7-2 with TRBJ2-7; D unresolved. This TCR came from a man aged 50 to 60 who received an inactivated influenza vaccine. CDR3: CASSLVVGTYEQYF. CDR3 nucleotide sequence: TGTGCCAGCAGCTTAGTTGTCGGAACCTACGAGCAGTACTTC. Filled out from reference TRBV7-2 and TRBJ2-7, the complete variable domain reads GAGVSQSPSNKVTEKGKDVELRCDPISGHTALYWYRQSLGQGLEFLIYFQGNSAPDKSGLPSDRFSAERTGGSVSTLTIQRTQQEDSAVYLCASSLVVGTYEQYFGPGTRLTVT.